The subject of this entry is one T cell receptor (beta chain). Data came from immunoSEQ multiplex PCR; TCRdb stores just in-frame clones and leaves some out. The sample carries 200,000 or so clones, roughly 94% recorded once. These data belong to a study of control samples from healthy donors and cancer patients. Germline V gene sequence: CDR1 SGHRS, CDR2 YFSETQ. This CDR3 has 13 residues. V lost 2 bases and J lost 3; bases outside the gene matches: 1. The genes are TRBV5-1 and TRBJ2-5; 7 positions match TRBD2. Sample: blood. This clonotype was obtained from a man aged 45 to 65 in good health. The CDR3 reads CASSFRGEETQYF. CDR3 coding DNA: TGCGCCAGCAGCTTTCGGGGGGAAGAGACCCAGTACTTC.